This TCR beta chain was retrieved from a study of beta chain features in type 1 diabetes. Overall study findings and caveats: Among type 1 diabetes patients, VDJ junctions had fewer insertions and more deletions. PCR might preferentially amplify shorter templates, equally in patients and controls.

CD4+ naive, central memory, regulatory and stem cell-like memory cells were sorted via CD45RO/CCR7/CD25/CD127/CD95/CD27. Of the isolated RNA, all was reverse transcribed, and so the sequenced material was expressed TCRB transcripts. The method was immunoSEQ multiplex PCR; TCRdb's version includes in-frame clones alone and lacks a portion of them. The repertoire includes about 900,000 clones, about 17% of them detected once, and around 0.02% sits in the top ten. The CDR3 runs 15 residues. The germline V gene encodes CDR1 SGHKS and CDR2 YYEKEE (reference sequence). V dropped 5 bases and J dropped 10; count of bases not matched to a gene: 14. This clone was picked up a small number of times. Its antigen is still unknown.

The sequencing input was naive CD4+ T cells from blood. This clonotype was sampled from a woman between 18 and 29 years old in good health. This chain links TRBV5-5 with TRBJ2-3; TRBD1 matches 9 bases. The CDR3 spells CASRKPGQGVMPQYF. The CDR3 DNA is TGTGCCAGCAGGAAGCCGGGACAGGGAGTAATGCCGCAGTATTTT.